Listed below are T cell receptor beta chains from one sample, sequenced in a study of response to subunit inactivated influenza vaccine. MiXCR was run by TCRdb on the RT-PCR reads, yielding one entry per CDR3 protein. The sample contains around 530,000 distinct CDR3 sequences, 15% to 20% of which appear only once. Source: CD4+ T cells sorted from PBMCs, taken roughly 24 months after vaccination. These receptor sequences come from a man aged 50 to 75 who received an inactivated influenza vaccine. The CDR3 runs from the conserved cysteine through the conserved F or W. Each record gives: clone size, D gene, V gene, J gene, CDR3 DNA, CDR3 protein. A D gene is named only where the DNA matches it firmly. Rows give clone size only sometimes, using once, few, many, or a class for an expanded clone.

>few|TRBD1|TRBV20-1|TRBJ1-2
TGCAGTGCCCAACCACAGGGGAGCTATGGCTACACCTTC
CSAQPQGSYGYTF
>many|NA|TRBV4-3|TRBJ2-7
TGCGCCAGCAGCCAAGACCTTTCCTACGAGCAGTACTTC
CASSQDLSYEQYF
>few|TRBD2|TRBV7-2|TRBJ2-5
TGTGCCAGCAGCCCTCTGAATCTAGCGGGGCAAGAGACCCAGTACTTC
CASSPLNLAGQETQYF
>many|TRBD1|TRBV10-3|TRBJ2-3
TGTGCCATCGGGGGACAGGGAACAGATACGCAGTATTTT
CAIGGQGTDTQYF
>NA|TRBD2|TRBV12-3/TRBV12-4|TRBJ2-7
TGTGCCAGCAGTTTAGCGGGGGGACTAGCGGATCTCTTCGGCGAGCAGTACTTC
CASSLAGGLADLFGEQYF
>many|NA|TRBV10-3|TRBJ2-7
TGTGCCATCGGATGGTTTAACGGCGAGCAGTACTTC
CAIGWFNGEQYF
>NA|NA|TRBV7-2|TRBJ2-7
TGTGCCAGCAGCCGACGGGACTTCTCCTACGAGCAGTACTTC
CASSRRDFSYEQYF
>many|TRBD2|TRBV29-1|TRBJ2-3
TGCAGCGTTAATACACTAGCGGGAGCGTACGATACGCAGTATTTT
CSVNTLAGAYDTQYF
>NA|NA|TRBV7-2|TRBJ1-3
TGTGCCAGCAGCCCGGCTCGCTCTGGAAACACCATATATTTT
CASSPARSGNTIYF
>NA|NA|TRBV5-5|TRBJ2-2
TGTGCCAGCAGCTGGGGGGTTACCGGGGAGCTGTTTTTT
CASSWGVTGELFF
>NA|NA|TRBV7-2|TRBJ1-2
TGTGCCAGCAGCGTTGGAGTCGGCGGCTACACCTTC
CASSVGVGGYTF
>NA|NA|TRBV27|TRBJ1-1
TGTGCCAGCAGGCCCCACGGGGTCACTGAAGCTTTCTTT
CASRPHGVTEAFF
>few|NA|TRBV13|TRBJ1-5
TGTGCCAGCAGCCTCGGACTCGACAATCAGCCCCAGCATTTT
CASSLGLDNQPQHF
>many|TRBD2|TRBV6-2/TRBV6-3|TRBJ2-3
TGTGCCAGCAGTTACTGGCCCGGACTAGCGATGGAGGATACGCAGTATTTT
CASSYWPGLAMEDTQYF
>few|NA|TRBV20-1|TRBJ2-7
TGCAGTGCTAGAGATCCGGGAGACTACGAGCAGTACTTC
CSARDPGDYEQYF
>few|NA|TRBV19|TRBJ2-5
TGTGCCAGTAGTATTGTAGGGCGCGAGACCCAGTACTTC
CASSIVGRETQYF
>few|NA|TRBV14|TRBJ2-5
TGTGCCAGCAGCCCTATGGGACGGCAAGAGACCCAGTACTTC
CASSPMGRQETQYF